The 19 T cell receptor beta chains below come from one sample, sequenced in a study of shared clonotypes between healthy human individuals. Some clones are missing from TCRdb's copy, which holds only in-frame ones; the method was immunoSEQ multiplex PCR. The data hold some 1 million clones, with 65% to 80% observed a single time. Sample: memory CD4+ T cells sorted from blood. Subset meaning: CD45RA-negative fraction. These receptors came from a man in his late teens or twenties in good health.

Written as DNA, the CDR3 is TGTGCCAGCAGATTGAGCGGGGGGAACACCGGGGAGCTGTTTTTT. This gives the protein CASRLSGGNTGELFF. This chain links TRBV6-5 with TRBJ2-2; 8 bases are shared with TRBD2. The CDR3 runs to 15 residues. CDR1 and CDR2 (germline): MNHEY, SVGAGI. The V gene end was trimmed by 6 bases and the J gene end by 1 base; junction bases not matched to a gene: 4.

This clone appeared once. The chain couples TRBV27 to TRBJ1-2; 10 bases map to TRBD1. J lost 4 bases, V lost 5 bases, and 10 bases had no gene match. This CDR3 is 16 amino acids long. Germline V gene sequence: CDR1 MNHEY, CDR2 SMNVEV (reference sequence). CDR3 in amino acids: CASSPHDRGRTYGYTF. In DNA form, the CDR3 reads TGTGCCAGCAGTCCACATGACAGGGGGCGTACCTATGGCTACACCTTC.

This clone appeared a single time. This chain uses TRBV2 with TRBJ1-5; 9 bases are a match to TRBD1. The CDR3 is 15 amino acids. Germline V lookup: CDR1 SNHLY, CDR2 FYNNEI. After removal of 7 bases from V and 0 bases from J, the junction contained 4 bases not matched to a gene. CDR3 residues: CASKGQGNSNQPQHF. In DNA, the CDR3 is TGTGCCAGCAAAGGACAGGGGAATAGCAATCAGCCCCAGCATTTT.

The V gene is TRBV4-1, the J gene TRBJ1-1; D gene ambiguous. Germline CDR1 is MGHRA and CDR2 is YSYEKL. Trimming removed 6 bases at V and 11 bases at J, with 28 bases between. The CDR3 covers 16 residues. In DNA form, the CDR3 reads TGCGCCAGCAGAGGGTGGAAGGGAAGCAGCCCCATTGAGGCTTTCTTT. It is translated as CASRGWKGSSPIEAFF.

The rearrangement uses TRBV5-1 and TRBJ1-6, with 9 bases that match TRBD1. Per germline, CDR1 SGHRS and CDR2 YFSETQ. This CDR3 contains 15 residues. Unmatched junction bases numbered 7, after V lost 3 bases and J lost 9 bases. In nucleotides, the CDR3 is TGCGCCAGCAGCTCCTCGGGACAGGGCTCTTCACCCCTCCACTTT. This translates into CASSSSGQGSSPLHF.

The chain combines TRBV6-1 with TRBJ2-7; the match to TRBD2 covers 7 bases. The CDR3 contains 15 residues. In germline, CDR1 is MNHNS, CDR2 SASEGT. With 5 bases clipped from V and 3 bases from J, the junction kept 10 bases outside the gene matches. The CDR3 nucleotides are TGTGCCAGCAGTCTCGGGAGGCCTTTCGTCTACGAGCAGTACTTC. Translation: CASSLGRPFVYEQYF.

The chain joins TRBV14 to TRBJ2-7; the match to TRBD1 covers 7 bases. The CDR3 contains 14 residues. V lost 5 bases to trimming and J lost 6 bases; unmatched junction nucleotides: 10. Germline CDR1 reads SGHDN; CDR2 reads FVKESK. This chain's CDR3 is CASSFVGGNGEQYF. The CDR3 region has the DNA TGTGCCAGCAGCTTCGTAGGGGGCAACGGCGAGCAGTACTTC.

This clone was picked up one time. The chain joins TRBV5-4 to TRBJ2-1; the D is unclear. Deletions cut 3 bases from V and 8 bases from J, with 12 bases between. The germline gives CDR1 SGHNT, CDR2 YYREEE (reference sequence). CDR3 size: 13 residues. The CDR3 sequence is CASSWASHHEQFF. CDR3 nucleotide sequence: TGTGCCAGCAGCTGGGCGAGCCACCATGAGCAGTTCTTC.

The chain couples TRBV2 to TRBJ1-2; no clear D gene. Germline loops: CDR1 SNHLY, CDR2 FYNNEI. The CDR3 is 14 residues long. V lost 3 bases to trimming and J lost 2 bases, with 10 bases between them. CDR3 region: CASSEVVQNYGYTF. The CDR3 DNA is TGTGCCAGCAGTGAGGTGGTACAGAACTATGGCTACACCTTC.

V and J are TRBV5-1 and TRBJ2-7; 10 bases are shared with TRBD2. Germline V lookup: CDR1 SGHRS, CDR2 YFSETQ. V shed 4 bases, J shed 5 bases, and the junction held 6 bases outside the gene matches. The CDR3 runs to 14 residues. The CDR3 nucleotides read TGCGCCAGCAGCCACCCTAGCGGGAGTAACGAGCAGTACTTC. Translated: CASSHPSGSNEQYF.

This clone was seen just once. The CDR3 protein is CASSSGRLSGGSPLHF. DNA of the CDR3: TGTGCCAGCAGTTCCGGACGGCTTTCTGGGGGTTCACCCCTCCACTTT. This chain uses TRBV6-5 with TRBJ1-6, with D possibly matching TRBD1 (5 bases). Germline loops: CDR1 MNHEY, CDR2 SVGAGI. This CDR3 spans 16 amino acids. Trimming removed 4 bases at V and 9 bases at J, with 19 bases between.

Note on this clone: The same CDR3 can be traced to other DNA sequences in this sample. The DNA for the CDR3 is TGTGCCAGCTCACCGGGAGGAGCAGATACGCAGTATTTT. It specifies CASSPGGADTQYF. The chain couples TRBV18 to TRBJ2-3; TRBD2 might be the D (6 bases). The CDR3 sequence is 13 residues long. CDR1 KGHSH and CDR2 LQKENI come from the germline V gene. The germline V and J ends were trimmed by 3 bases and 4 bases, with 8 bases remaining between them.

The chain employs TRBV7-2 and TRBJ2-1; a possible D gene is TRBD2 (6 bases). The V and J ends lost 1 base and 7 bases respectively, with 14 bases between them. Germline V CDR1 and CDR2: SGHTA, FQGNSA. This CDR3 has 15 residues. CDR3 DNA: TGTGCCAGCAGCTTAGACGGAGGGCTATCTAATGAGCAGTTCTTC. It translates to CASSLDGGLSNEQFF.

This clone was found a few times. This chain links TRBV6-6 with TRBJ1-2, with TRBD1 matching over 7 bases. V dropped 8 bases and J dropped 5; count of bases not matched to a gene: 2. Germline V gene sequence: CDR1 MNHNY, CDR2 SVGAGI (reference sequence). There are 11 residues in the CDR3. The CDR3 loop is CASGQEYGYTF. The CDR3 DNA follows: TGTGCCAGCGGACAGGAGTATGGCTACACCTTC.

This chain uses TRBV19 with TRBJ1-1; tentative D call: TRBD1 (6 bases). There are 13 residues in the CDR3. Germline CDR1 reads LNHDA; CDR2 reads SQIVND (reference sequence). Trimming left V 5 bases short and J 0 bases short, with 7 bases between. The DNA of the CDR3 is TGTGCCAGTAGTCAGGGGCTGAACACTGAAGCTTTCTTT. It specifies CASSQGLNTEAFF. Filled out from reference TRBV19 and TRBJ1-1, the complete variable domain reads DGGITQSPKYLFRKEGQNVTLSCEQNLNHDAMYWYRQDPGQGLRLIYYSQIVNDFQKGDIAEGYSVSREKKESFPLTVTSAQKNPTAFYLCASSQGLNTEAFFGQGTRLTVV.

The chain couples TRBV7-6 to TRBJ1-2; D gene unclear. This CDR3 comprises 14 residues. In germline, CDR1 is SGHVS, CDR2 FNYEAQ. Trimming pared 3 bases from V and 1 base from J, leaving 9 bases between. CDR3 sequence reads: CASSLYGINYGYTF. The CDR3 DNA reads TGTGCCAGCAGCTTGTACGGGATTAACTATGGCTACACCTTC.

This chain uses TRBV10-3 with TRBJ1-1; D gene ambiguous. V dropped 5 bases and J dropped 5 bases, with 9 bases sitting between them. Germline-derived CDR1 and CDR2 are ENHRY and SYGVKD. The CDR3 runs 12 residues. The CDR3 loop is CAISRVRTEAFF. DNA for the CDR3: TGTGCCATCAGTCGGGTTCGGACTGAAGCTTTCTTT.

The rearrangement joins TRBV20-1 to TRBJ2-1; D not resolved. Trimming took 3 bases from V and 6 from J, leaving 6 bases between them. The CDR3 extends over 11 amino acids. The germline V gene encodes CDR1 DFQATT and CDR2 SNEGSKA (reference sequence). The CDR3 DNA sequence: TGCAGTGCTAGTGCCTCCAATGAGCAGTTCTTC. This gives the protein CSASASNEQFF.

In its sample, this clone was seen once. V and J are TRBV11-1 and TRBJ2-7, with D perhaps matching TRBD2 (5 bases). Trimming stripped 2 bases from V and 10 bases from J, with 12 bases between. The CDR3 spans 12 residues. The germline V gene encodes CDR1 SGHAT and CDR2 FQDESV (reference sequence). CDR3: CASSLLEGAQYF. DNA for the CDR3: TGTGCCAGCAGCTTACTTGAGGGCGCCCAGTACTTC.